This TCR beta chain was recovered during a study of T-cell memory formation after mild COVID-19. In the study overall: The TCR clusters were mostly specific to one donor.

TCRdb used MiXCR to reprocess the 5' RACE reads, holding one entry per CDR3 protein. The profile covers some 100,000 distinct CDR3 sequences, with 11% appearing a single time and roughly 40% taken by the ten largest. The CDR3 sequence is 17 residues long. Looked up from germline, CDR1 is MNHNY and CDR2 is SVGAGI (reference sequence). The V and J ends lost 0 bases and 6 bases, in that order; junction bases with no gene match: 9. Study-level points and caveats: CD8+ contracting clones occupied EMRA, while CD4+ ones occupied mainly CM and EM. Day 15 to 85 contracting clones showed balanced CD4/CD8; later expanders leaned CD4+.

Notes on this clonotype: The target antigen is unknown.

Specimen: PBMCs or a T cell subset sorted from them (not recorded which). The chain is built from TRBV6-6 and TRBJ2-3, with TRBD2 matching over 10 bases. This TCR was recovered from a man aged 18 to 29 who had mild COVID-19 (a few samples of this study predate the infection). Cell type and time point are not known. The CDR3 sequence is CASSYSVLAGDGDTQYF. CDR3 sequence (DNA): TGTGCCAGCAGTTACTCCGTCCTAGCGGGGGACGGTGATACGCAGTATTTT.